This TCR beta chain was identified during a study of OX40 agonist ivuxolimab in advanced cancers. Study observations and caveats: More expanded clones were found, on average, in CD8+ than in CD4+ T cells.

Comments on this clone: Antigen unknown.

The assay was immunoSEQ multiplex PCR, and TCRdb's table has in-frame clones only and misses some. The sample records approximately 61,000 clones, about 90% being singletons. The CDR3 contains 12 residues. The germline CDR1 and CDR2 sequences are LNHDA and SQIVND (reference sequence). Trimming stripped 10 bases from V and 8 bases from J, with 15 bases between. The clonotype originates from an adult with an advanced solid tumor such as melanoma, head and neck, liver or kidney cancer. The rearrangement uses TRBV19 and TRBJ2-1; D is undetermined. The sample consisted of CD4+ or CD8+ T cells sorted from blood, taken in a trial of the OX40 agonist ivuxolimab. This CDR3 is CATSYPRDEQFF. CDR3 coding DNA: TGTGCCACTTCTTACCCTAGGGATGAGCAGTTCTTC. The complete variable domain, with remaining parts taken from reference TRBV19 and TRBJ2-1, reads DGGITQSPKYLFRKEGQNVTLSCEQNLNHDAMYWYRQDPGQGLRLIYYSQIVNDFQKGDIAEGYSVSREKKESFPLTVTSAQKNPTAFYLCATSYPRDEQFFGPGTRLTVL.